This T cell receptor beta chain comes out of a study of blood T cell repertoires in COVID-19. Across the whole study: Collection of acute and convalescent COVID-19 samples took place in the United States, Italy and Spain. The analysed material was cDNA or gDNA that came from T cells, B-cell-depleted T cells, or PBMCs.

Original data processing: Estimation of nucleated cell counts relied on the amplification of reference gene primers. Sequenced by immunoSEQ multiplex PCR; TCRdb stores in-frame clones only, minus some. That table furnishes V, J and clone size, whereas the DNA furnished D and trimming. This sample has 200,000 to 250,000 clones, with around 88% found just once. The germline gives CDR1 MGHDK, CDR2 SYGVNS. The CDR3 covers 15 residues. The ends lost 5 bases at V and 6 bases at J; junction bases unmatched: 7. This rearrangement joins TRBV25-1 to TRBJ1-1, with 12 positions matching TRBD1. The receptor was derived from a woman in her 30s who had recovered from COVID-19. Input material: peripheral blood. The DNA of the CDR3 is TGTGCCAGCAGTAACCCGGGACAGGGGGCTTCTGAAGCTTTCTTT. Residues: CASSNPGQGASEAFF.